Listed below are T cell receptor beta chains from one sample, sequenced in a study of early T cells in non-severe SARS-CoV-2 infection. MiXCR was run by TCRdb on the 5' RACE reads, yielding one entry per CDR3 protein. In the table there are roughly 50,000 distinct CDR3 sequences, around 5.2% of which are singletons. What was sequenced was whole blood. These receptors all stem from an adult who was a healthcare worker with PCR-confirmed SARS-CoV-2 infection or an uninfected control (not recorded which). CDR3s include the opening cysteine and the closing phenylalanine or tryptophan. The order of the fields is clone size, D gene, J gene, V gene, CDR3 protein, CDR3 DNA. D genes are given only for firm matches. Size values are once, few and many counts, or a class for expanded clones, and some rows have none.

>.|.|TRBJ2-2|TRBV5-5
CASSLVGAGELFF
TGTGCCAGCAGCTTGGTTGGGGCCGGGGAGCTGTTTTTT
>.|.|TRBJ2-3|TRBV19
CASRGGGGTDTQYF
TGTGCCAGTAGAGGGGGCGGGGGCACAGATACGCAGTATTTT
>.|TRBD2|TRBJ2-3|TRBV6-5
CASRRQAGGFYTDTQYF
TGTGCCAGCAGACGCCAAGCGGGGGGCTTTTATACAGATACGCAGTATTTT
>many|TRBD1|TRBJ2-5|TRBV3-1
CASSQRTGRETQYF
TGTGCCAGCAGCCAACGGACAGGGAGAGAGACCCAGTACTTC
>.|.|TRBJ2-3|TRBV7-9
CASNIDVGPTDTQYF
TGTGCCAGCAACATAGACGTGGGGCCCACAGATACGCAGTATTTT
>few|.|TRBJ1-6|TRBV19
CASSVLGTGTNSPLHF
TGTGCCAGTAGCGTCCTGGGCACAGGGACTAATTCACCCCTCCACTTT
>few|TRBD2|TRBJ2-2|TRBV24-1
CATSDSGTSGSVRVTGELFF
TGTGCCACCAGTGACAGCGGGACTAGCGGGAGCGTTAGAGTCACCGGGGAGCTGTTTTTT
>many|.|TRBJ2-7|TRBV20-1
CSARQAYEQYF
TGCAGTGCTCGGCAGGCCTACGAGCAGTACTTC
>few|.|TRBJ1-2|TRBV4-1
CASSQVGEYGYTF
TGCGCCAGCAGCCAAGTTGGGGAATATGGCTACACCTTC
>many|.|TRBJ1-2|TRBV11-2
CASSSTPNYGYTF
TGTGCCAGCAGCTCCACTCCTAACTATGGCTACACCTTC